One TCR beta chain is described in this entry. As yet, its antigen is unknown. The ends lost 4 bases at V and 4 bases at J; junction bases unmatched: 7. The CDR3 consists of 16 residues. Germline assignment: CDR1 SGHTA and CDR2 FQGNSA. The data are from a study of long-term antiretroviral therapy in people with HIV. Findings and caveats of the study: When set beside controls, HIV repertoires had CDR3 length ranges that were narrower.

It was version v3.0 of the immunoSEQ assay that was run at survey level. The data were produced by immunoSEQ multiplex PCR, yet TCRdb's version contains in-frame clones alone and is incomplete. This table has around 26,000 clones, 76% appearing once. The starting material was unsorted PBMCs, obtained 1.1 years before starting antiretroviral therapy. This receptor was taken from a woman aged 40 to 49 with HIV. The chain uses TRBV7-2 and TRBJ2-7; TRBD2 aligns across 13 bases. The CDR3, as DNA: TGTGCCAGCAGCTCGGGACTAGCGGGATCGATTTACGAGCAGTACTTC. It encodes CASSSGLAGSIYEQYF.